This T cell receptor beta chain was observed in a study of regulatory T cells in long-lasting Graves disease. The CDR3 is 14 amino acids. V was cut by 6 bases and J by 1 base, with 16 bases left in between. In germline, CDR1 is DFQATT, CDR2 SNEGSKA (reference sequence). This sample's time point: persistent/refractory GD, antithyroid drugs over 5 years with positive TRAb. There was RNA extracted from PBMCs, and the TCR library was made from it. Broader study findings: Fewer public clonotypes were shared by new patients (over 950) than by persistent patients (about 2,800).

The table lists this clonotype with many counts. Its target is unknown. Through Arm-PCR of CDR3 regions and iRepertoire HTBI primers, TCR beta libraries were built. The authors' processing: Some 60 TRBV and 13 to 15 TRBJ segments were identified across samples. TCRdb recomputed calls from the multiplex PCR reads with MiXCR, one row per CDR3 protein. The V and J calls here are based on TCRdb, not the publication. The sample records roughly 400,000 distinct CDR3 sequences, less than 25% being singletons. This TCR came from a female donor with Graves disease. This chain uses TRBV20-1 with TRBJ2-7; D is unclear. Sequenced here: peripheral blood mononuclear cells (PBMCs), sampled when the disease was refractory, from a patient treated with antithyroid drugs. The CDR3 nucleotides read TGCAGTGCCCCTGCCCCACAAGCGTCCTACGAGCAGTACTTC. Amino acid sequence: CSAPAPQASYEQYF.